This record covers a single T cell receptor (beta chain). Its specificity is unknown. The sample comes from a study of vaccination and CD4 T cells after COVID-19. Sequencing of the DNA from cultured CD4+ T cells was carried out with the Oncomine TCR Beta short-read assay. TCRdb fed the PCR reads into MiXCR, producing one record per CDR3 protein. The data show about 20,000 distinct CDR3 sequences, roughly half seen once. Treatment: approximately 9-day PBMC culture with coronavirus spike peptide pools or control peptides (ViraFEST assay). The germline CDR1 and CDR2 sequences are MNHEY and SMNVEV (reference sequence). Between the trimmed V and J ends, which lost 6 bases and 1 base, there was a span of 22 bases. The CDR3 sequence is 18 residues long.

The chain carries TRBV27 and TRBJ1-5; a possible D gene is TRBD1 (5 bases). Specimen: CD4+ T cells from blood, cultured in vitro. This clonotype originated in a human donor who had recovered from COVID-19. The CDR3 sequence: CASSQTGGIGVSNQPQHF. In nucleotides, the CDR3 is TGTGCCAGCAGCCAGACGGGGGGAATTGGGGTAAGCAATCAGCCCCAGCATTTT.